These 9 T cell receptor beta chains were all obtained from the same sample, sequenced in a study of cytomegalovirus exposure and HLA in healthy donors. Primers included in the PCR were 60 Vbeta and 13 Jbeta primers. Generated by immunoSEQ multiplex PCR, the TCRdb table keeps only in-frame clones and is missing some. The table shows fewer than 180,000 clones, with about four fifths occurring only once. The sample was PBMCs. Source of these receptors: a man in his forties or fifties in good health and CMV-seropositive.

The chain carries TRBV7-9 and TRBJ1-4; perhaps TRBD1 as D (5 bases). This CDR3 has 14 residues. CDR1 and CDR2 from the germline V gene are SEHNR and FQNEAQ (reference sequence). The germline V and J ends were trimmed by 1 base and 6 bases, with 9 bases remaining between them. DNA for the CDR3: TGTGCCAGCAGCTTAGGTGGGGGGGATGAAAAACTGTTTTTT. Translation: CASSLGGGDEKLFF.

The chain combines TRBV10-3 with TRBJ1-4; D call uncertain. V gave up 11 bases and J gave up 3 bases, with 16 bases separating them. Germline CDR1 ENHRY, CDR2 SYGVKD. The CDR3 is 14 residues long. CDR3 DNA: TGTGCCGCCGGAAAGTCCGACTCTAATGAAAAACTGTTTTTT. This codes for CAAGKSDSNEKLFF.

This sequence joins TRBV18 and TRBJ2-4, with 8 bases identical to TRBD1. The trim removed 4 bases at V and 3 bases at J, leaving 8 bases unmatched. The CDR3 runs 16 residues. Germline loops: CDR1 KGHSH, CDR2 LQKENI. In nucleotides, the CDR3 is TGTGCCAGCTCACAGGCTTTGACAGGGGACAAAAACATTCAGTACTTC. Amino acids: CASSQALTGDKNIQYF.

V usage is TRBV28 and J usage is TRBJ2-1, with 9 positions matching TRBD1. Per the germline V gene, CDR1 is MDHEN and CDR2 is SYDVKM. Trimming removed 2 bases from V and 5 bases from J; junction bases left unmatched: 4. The CDR3 length is 15 residues. The CDR3, as DNA: TGTGCCAGCAGTTTAATTGGGACAGGGAACAATGAGCAGTTCTTC. Translating it yields CASSLIGTGNNEQFF.

The chain links TRBV2 to TRBJ1-4; 7 bases fit TRBD1. Trimming at V came to 6 bases and at J to 8 bases, leaving 0 bases not matched to a gene. Germline V CDR1 and CDR2: SNHLY, FYNNEI. The CDR3 is made up of 11 amino acids. For the CDR3, the DNA is TGTGCCAGCAGGACAGGGGAAAAACTGTTTTTT. Translation: CASRTGEKLFF.

The chain's CDR3 is CASSLGGRSDEKLFF. CDR3 in DNA: TGCGCCAGCAGCTTGGGTGGGAGATCAGATGAAAAACTGTTTTTT. This chain connects TRBV5-1 to TRBJ1-4, with D unresolved. The CDR3 runs to 15 residues. Germline assignment: CDR1 SGHRS and CDR2 YFSETQ. Trimming shortened V by 0 bases and J by 6 bases, and 12 bases separated the two germline ends.

This chain joins TRBV19 and TRBJ2-5, with 7 bases fitting TRBD2. Trimming removed 9 bases from V and 3 bases from J; junction bases left unmatched: 7. The CDR3 spans 13 residues. The germline V gene encodes CDR1 LNHDA and CDR2 SQIVND (reference sequence). This chain's CDR3 is CASAVRGEETQYF. Here the CDR3 DNA reads TGTGCCAGCGCCGTTCGGGGGGAAGAGACCCAGTACTTC. Complete variable domain (other parts from reference TRBV19 and TRBJ2-5): DGGITQSPKYLFRKEGQNVTLSCEQNLNHDAMYWYRQDPGQGLRLIYYSQIVNDFQKGDIAEGYSVSREKKESFPLTVTSAQKNPTAFYLCASAVRGEETQYFGPGTRLLVL.

This clone appeared a single time. This sequence may be a read error, since a much larger clone differs from it by one base. The chain couples TRBV5-6 to TRBJ2-1, with 12 positions matching TRBD2. The CDR3 extends over 15 amino acids. Trimming at V came to 0 bases and at J to 7 bases, leaving 2 bases not matched to a gene. Germline-derived CDR1 and CDR2 are SGHDT and YYEEEE. The CDR3 DNA sequence: TGTGCCAGCAGCTTGGGACTAGCGGGAGCTAATGAGCAGTTCTTC. Protein: CASSLGLAGANEQFF.

The chain recombines TRBV2 with TRBJ2-7; a weak D match, TRBD2 (5 bases). V was clipped by 8 bases and J by 0 bases, with 14 bases between them. In germline, CDR1 is SNHLY, CDR2 FYNNEI. The CDR3 sequence is 14 residues long. CDR3 DNA sequence: TGTGCCAGCCGTGCGACTACAAACTCCTACGAGCAGTACTTC. It specifies CASRATTNSYEQYF.